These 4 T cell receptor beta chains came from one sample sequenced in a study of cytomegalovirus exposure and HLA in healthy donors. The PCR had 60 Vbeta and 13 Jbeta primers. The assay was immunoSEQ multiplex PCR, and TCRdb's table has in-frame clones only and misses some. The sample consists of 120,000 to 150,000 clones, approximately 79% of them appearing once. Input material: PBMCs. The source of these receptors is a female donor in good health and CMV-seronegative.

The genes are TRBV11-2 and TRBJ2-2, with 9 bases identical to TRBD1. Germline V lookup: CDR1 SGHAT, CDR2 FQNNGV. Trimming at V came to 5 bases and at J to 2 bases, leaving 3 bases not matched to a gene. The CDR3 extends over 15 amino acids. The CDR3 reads CASSRTGDNTGELFF. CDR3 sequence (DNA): TGTGCCAGCAGCAGGACAGGGGACAACACCGGGGAGCTGTTTTTT.

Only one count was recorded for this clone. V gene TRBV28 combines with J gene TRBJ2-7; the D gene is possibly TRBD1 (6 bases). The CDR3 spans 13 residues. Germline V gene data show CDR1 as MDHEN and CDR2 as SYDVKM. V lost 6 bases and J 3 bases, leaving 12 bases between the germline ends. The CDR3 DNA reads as TGTGCCAGCAGCTTAACAGGGATCTACGAGCAGTACTTC. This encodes CASSLTGIYEQYF. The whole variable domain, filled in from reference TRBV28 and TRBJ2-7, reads DVKVTQSSRYLVKRTGEKVFLECVQDMDHENMFWYRQDPGLGLRLIYFSYDVKMKEKGDIPEGYSVSREKKERFSLILESASTNQTSMYLCASSLTGIYEQYFGPGTRLTVT.

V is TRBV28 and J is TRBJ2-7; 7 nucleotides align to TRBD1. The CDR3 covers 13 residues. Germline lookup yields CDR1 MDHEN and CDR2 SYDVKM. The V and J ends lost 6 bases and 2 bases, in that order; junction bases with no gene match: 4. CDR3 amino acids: CASRRDRTYEQYF. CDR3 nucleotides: TGTGCCAGCAGAAGGGACAGAACCTACGAGCAGTACTTC.

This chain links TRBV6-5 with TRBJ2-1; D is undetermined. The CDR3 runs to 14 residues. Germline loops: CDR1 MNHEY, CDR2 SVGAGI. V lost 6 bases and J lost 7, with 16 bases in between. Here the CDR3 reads CASSPGPMVNEQFF. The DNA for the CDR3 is TGTGCCAGCAGCCCAGGCCCGATGGTGAATGAGCAGTTCTTC.